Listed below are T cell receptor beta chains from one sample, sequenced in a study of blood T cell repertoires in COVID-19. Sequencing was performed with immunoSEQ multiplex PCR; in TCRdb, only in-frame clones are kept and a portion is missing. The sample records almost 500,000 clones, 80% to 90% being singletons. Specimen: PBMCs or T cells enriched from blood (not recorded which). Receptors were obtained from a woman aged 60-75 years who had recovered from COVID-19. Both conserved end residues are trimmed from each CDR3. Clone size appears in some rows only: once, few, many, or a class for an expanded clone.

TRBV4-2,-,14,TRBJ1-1,ASSQDLGSKNTEAF
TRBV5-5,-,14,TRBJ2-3,ASSPGLARSTDTQY
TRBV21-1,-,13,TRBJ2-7,ASSKRTSAAYEQY
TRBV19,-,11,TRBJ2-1,ASSPRLGREQF
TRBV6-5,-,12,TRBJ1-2,ASSYRDTNYGYT
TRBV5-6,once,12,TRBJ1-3,ASSRQSLGNTIY
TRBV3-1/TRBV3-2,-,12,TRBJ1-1,ASSQEPEQAEAF
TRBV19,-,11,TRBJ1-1,ASSGHQNTEAF
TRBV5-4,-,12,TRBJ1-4,ASGPDQGKEKLF
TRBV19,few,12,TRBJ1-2,ASSNFGGNYGYT
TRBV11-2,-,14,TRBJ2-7,ASSLDLGHDTYEQY
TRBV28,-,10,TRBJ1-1,ASTSGNTEAF
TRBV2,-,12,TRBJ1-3,ASSAGGIENTIY
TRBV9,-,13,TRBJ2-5,ASSVAQGVGETQY
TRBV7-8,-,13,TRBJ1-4,ASSLNGLVNEKLF
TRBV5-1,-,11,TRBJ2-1,ASRGDNHNEQF
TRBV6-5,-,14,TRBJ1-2,ASSYSGLQGTGGYT
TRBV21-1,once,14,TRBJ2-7,ASSNGMTGQKYEQY
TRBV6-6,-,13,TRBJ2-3,ASSSDIASTDTQY
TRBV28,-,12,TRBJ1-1,ASRTSSTSKRAF
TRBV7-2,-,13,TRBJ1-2,ASSLLGGNLGGYT
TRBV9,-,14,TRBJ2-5,ASSVRQAGGRETQY
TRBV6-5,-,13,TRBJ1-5,ASSPGFGSNQPQH
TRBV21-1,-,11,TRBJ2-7,ATSVGSTSEQY
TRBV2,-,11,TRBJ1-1,ASSVGTNTEAF
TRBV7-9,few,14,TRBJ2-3,ASSFSRAQLGDTQY
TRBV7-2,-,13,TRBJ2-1,ARPGLAGSYNEQF
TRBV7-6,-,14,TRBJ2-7,ASSSRNSGVSYEQY
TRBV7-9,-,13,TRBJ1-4,ASSSSGGGREKLF
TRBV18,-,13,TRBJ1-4,ASSHRGNTNEKLF
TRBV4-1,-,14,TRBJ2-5,ASSQNLAGGRETQY
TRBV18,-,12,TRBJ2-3,ASSPPGPTDTQY
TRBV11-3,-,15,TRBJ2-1,ASSLDLGGFTYNEQF
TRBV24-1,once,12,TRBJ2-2,ATSDRTGIGELF
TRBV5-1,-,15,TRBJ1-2,ASSPGGTGASTYGYT
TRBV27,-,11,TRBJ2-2,ASSLNPTGELF
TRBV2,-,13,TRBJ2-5,ASMLGDRIQETQY
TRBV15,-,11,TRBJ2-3,ATSISGTDTQY
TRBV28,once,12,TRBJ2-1,ASSHGTGGNEQF
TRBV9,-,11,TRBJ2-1,ASSVATYDEQF
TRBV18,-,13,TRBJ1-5,ASSGGGLGEQPQH
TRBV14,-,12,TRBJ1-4,ASSRGGGNEKLF